This TCR beta chain appears in the sequencing data of a study of cytomegalovirus exposure and HLA in healthy donors (dated by TCRdb to 2016 to 2017). Some background on the complete study: According to an earlier analysis of a few hundred of the donors, 150 million to 200 million T cells yielded roughly 100 million unique TCR beta sequences and about 300 Gb of sequence data. The genetic ancestry cluster associated with self-reported Caucasian donors included over 65% of the roughly 410 genotyped donors. HLA typing included class I and class II loci at four-digit resolution. Donor age, sex, ethnicity and CMV serostatus were collected together with the repertoire data. Around 330 gigabases of sequencing data and 91 million or so unique TCR sequences made up an early release that covered under 750 HLA-typed donors. In the later analysis, no new phenotypic data were used to find candidate immune exposures; instead, reliance was placed on TCR beta sequences and their occurrence across donors. Among roughly 400 genotyped donors of the cohort, an average of approximately 240,000 unique TCR beta nucleotide sequences was sequenced per donor, of which roughly 17% were non-productive. About five DR-DQ haplotypes were treated as single units for association and clustering because of strong linkage in the cohort. In addition to the first cohort of 666 subjects, a separate validation cohort of 120 different subjects was used. Using immunosequencing, the study profiled T cell repertoires from around 670 subjects and related those repertoires to cytomegalovirus serostatus. The study aimed to test whether signatures of past pathogen exposure could be identified by cataloging public T cell receptors. Every repertoire in the discovery cohort had been generated on one and the same sequencing platform. To decide whether each TCR beta V gene segment behaved as functional or pseudogenic, an earlier analysis of approximately 590 of the donors relied on high-throughput TCR beta sequencing. To predict cytomegalovirus infection status, the study brought together high-throughput TCR immunosequencing, statistical association of individual TCRs with disease status, and machine learning. To study patterns of TCR occurrence, a later analysis re-analyzed previously published TCR beta repertoires from more than 550 donors and added high-resolution HLA genotyping. In a later genetic analysis, genome-wide SNP genotypes for 398 of the 666 donors were used, and that subset was treated as a discovery cohort. Typing coverage varied by locus: about 629-630 donors for A, B, C, DRB1 and DQB1; more than 500 for DQA1; about 570 for DPA1; roughly 450 for DPB1.

With regard to this clone: The antigen this receptor binds is unknown. Within one base of it there is no much larger clone, and no base qualities were kept. The identical CDR3 is also encoded by other nucleotide sequences in the sample.

The paper's findings and limits, for the study overall: A later analysis found that HLA-associated TCR beta chains were more clonally expanded and had lower generation probabilities than equally common non-associated chains. Immune exposure information for the cohort was limited to CMV serostatus. This cohort had only TCR beta chains sequenced, and the lack of alpha or paired-chain data limited which features could be detected. In a later analysis, TCR association rates were found to vary across HLA loci, with the most associated TCRs seen for DRB1 alleles and the fewest for HLA-C alleles. Cytomegalovirus status was reported to be diagnosed by the classifier with high specificity and sensitivity in both the original and validation cohorts. Because HLA typing was unavailable for some donors at each locus, only the typed subset was used in association tests. In a later analysis, most CMV-associated TCR beta chains were found to appear HLA-restricted, with HLA associations seemingly driven largely by CMV exposure. The authors suggested that the approach could potentially be extended to other disease states and immunological phenotypes. The presence/absence analyses assumed that sequencing depth was roughly uniform across donors, and that assumption may not be true. The 87-base-pair reads could not distinguish some IMGT-functional V segments, including TRBV6-2 and TRBV6-3, so those segments were excluded. Because counts were too low, approximately 15 rarely observed V segments, including chromosome 9 orphons, were excluded from the earlier analysis of about 500 of the donors. An association between a missense DCLRE1C variant and V-gene and J-gene trimming of TCR beta chains was found in a later genetic analysis and replicated in an independent cohort. Strong co-occurrence of HLA alleles, especially DR and DQ, made assigning TCR associations to individual alleles difficult. Linkage disequilibrium might explain the correlated functional status among segregating V segments, but an unknown experimental factor could not be excluded. Several of the top co-occurrence clusters appeared to be linked to parvovirus B19, influenza, CMV and Epstein-Barr virus, according to a later analysis. A further reported finding was that TCR beta sequences accurately predicted the HLA-A and HLA-B alleles for most subjects in the first cohort. A cluster of highly shared sequence variants was judged likely to be a technical artifact of the sequencing pipeline. Specific HLA alleles were associated with 15,000 to 20,000 TCR beta sequences at a false discovery rate of 0.05 in a later analysis. In an earlier analysis of approximately 590 of the donors, most TCR beta V segments appeared in productive rearrangements about 87% or about 30% of the time, broadly matching IMGT annotations. In the study, some 160 TCR beta chains were listed as associated with cytomegalovirus. Three of the identified cytomegalovirus-associated TCR beta chains were confirmed in vitro to be specific for cytomegalovirus antigens. A later genetic analysis reported fewer N-insertions in productive TCRs among donors in an Asian-associated ancestry cluster than the roughly 650-donor mean. Most TCR sequences were observed very rarely across donors, whereas some public TCRs were present in many individuals.

Trimmed from V: 6 bases; trimmed from J: 7 bases; junction bases lacking a gene match: 6. From the cysteine through the phenylalanine, the CDR3 covers 14 amino acids. The entry retains the CDR3 DNA only, 42 bases that are in frame from base 1. From the germline V gene, CDR1 is MNHEY and CDR2 is SVGAGI. The cohort consisted of approximately 670 healthy bone marrow donors. At the time of sampling, every cohort member was nominally healthy, though immune exposures that went unrecorded were likely present. The donor tested CMV seronegative, placing the donor among the 300 to 450 seronegative members of the cohort. Every donor gave a peripheral blood sample, and the peripheral blood mononuclear cells from that sample were used for TCR beta sequencing. Genomic DNA was extracted from the blood cell samples with the Qiagen DNeasy Blood Extraction Kit. Receptors were amplified or captured by the immunoSEQ multiplex PCR assay. For the multiplex PCR, a mixture combining 60 forward primers for TCR Vbeta segments and 13 reverse primers for TCR Jbeta segments was used. The CDR3 region of rearranged TCR beta genes was amplified from genomic DNA by a multiplex PCR assay. On the Illumina HiSeq System, the amplified TCR beta libraries were sequenced as 87-base-pair reads. Regarding the original processing steps: A later analysis tallied about 77 million unique TCR beta chains across the approximately 670 repertoires, and about 12 million of those chains were shared by two or more donors. Raw reads were error-corrected and collapsed into unique sequences by a nearest-neighbor algorithm in which closely related sequences were merged to remove PCR and sequencing errors. To assign V, D and J gene segments, CDR3 sequences were aligned to IMGT reference sequences. For a sequence to be retained, a match of at least six nucleotides to both a V gene segment and a J gene segment was required. Rearrangements were called productive when the CDR3 lacked stop codons and stayed in frame with V and J; all others were non-productive. Following IMGT convention, CDR3 was defined as the stretch from the second conserved V-encoded cysteine up to the conserved J-encoded phenylalanine. The earlier analysis of about 590 of the donors excluded sequences that lacked an unambiguous match to a single V gene segment. An earlier analysis of 587 of the donors classified V segments as functional when productive rearrangements were above 56.7% and as segregating when the standard deviation between donors was above 5%. To diagnose cytomegalovirus status from the catalog of TCR beta chain sequences, a statistical classification framework was built. In a later analysis, TCR nucleotide sequences were compared against IMGT/GENE-DB human TR gene sequences so that V and J genes could be assigned. In a later analysis, CDR3 sequences and most-parsimonious VDJ recombination scenarios were assigned using the TCRdist pipeline. In a later analysis, every TCR beta chain was defined by the combination of its CDR3 amino acid sequence and its V-gene family, and reads without a unique V-gene family were dropped. As a way to deal with suspected cross-contamination and a sequencing artifact, a later analysis dropped hundreds of nucleotide sequences that were highly shared and had low generation probability. For each public chain, a later analysis derived a clonal expansion index from normalized ranks of inferred template counts within each repertoire. In a later analysis, generation probabilities were computed using a VDJ recombination model fitted to out-of-frame rearrangements, and the results were checked against IGoR. In a later analysis, TCR-TCR, TCR-HLA and TCR-CMV co-occurrence was scored with hypergeometric tests, and a repertoire-size bias correction was applied to TCR pairs. False discovery rates were estimated in a later analysis by permuting HLA or CMV assignments 20 times. In a later analysis, co-occurring TCRs were grouped with DBSCAN, and TCRdist sequence similarity was added when clustering was performed within HLA-allele-positive subsets. Repertoires with fewer than 30,000 or more than 120,000 public chains were left out of co-occurrence clustering, as were about 5 repertoires with anomalous nucleotide sharing. TCRdb's version of the immuneACCESS table is confined to in-frame rearrangements and falls short of the full clone set. An unresolved V gene accounts for under half of the shortfall where checked; the remainder is of unknown origin. D and trimming come from the DNA, and the V and J calls and clone size come from that table. Within this sample are about 280,000 clones, with about 90% of them counted one time only. Roughly 2.1% of the sample is held by the ten biggest clonotypes.

What was sequenced was PBMCs. The sequence is built from TRBV6-5 and TRBJ1-6; TRBD1 agrees with 7 junctional bases. The clonotype originates from a young woman in good health and CMV-seronegative. The DNA sequence follows: TGTGCCAGCAGCTACAGGGGCGAAAATTCACCCCTCCACTTT. The resulting protein is CASSYRGENSPLHF.